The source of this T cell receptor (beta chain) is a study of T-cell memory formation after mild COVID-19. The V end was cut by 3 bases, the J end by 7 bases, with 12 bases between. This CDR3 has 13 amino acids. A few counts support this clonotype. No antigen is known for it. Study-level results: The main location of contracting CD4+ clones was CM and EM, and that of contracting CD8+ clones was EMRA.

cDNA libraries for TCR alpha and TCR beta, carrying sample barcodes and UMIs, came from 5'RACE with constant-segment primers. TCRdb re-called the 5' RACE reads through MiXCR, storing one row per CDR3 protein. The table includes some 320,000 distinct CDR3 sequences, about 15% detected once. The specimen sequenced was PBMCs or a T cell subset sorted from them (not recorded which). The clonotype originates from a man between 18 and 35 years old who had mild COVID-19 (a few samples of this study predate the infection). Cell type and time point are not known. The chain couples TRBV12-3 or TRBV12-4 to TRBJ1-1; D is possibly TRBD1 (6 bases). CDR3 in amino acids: CASSFEQGGEAFF. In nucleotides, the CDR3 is TGTGCCAGCAGTTTTGAACAGGGCGGTGAAGCTTTCTTT.